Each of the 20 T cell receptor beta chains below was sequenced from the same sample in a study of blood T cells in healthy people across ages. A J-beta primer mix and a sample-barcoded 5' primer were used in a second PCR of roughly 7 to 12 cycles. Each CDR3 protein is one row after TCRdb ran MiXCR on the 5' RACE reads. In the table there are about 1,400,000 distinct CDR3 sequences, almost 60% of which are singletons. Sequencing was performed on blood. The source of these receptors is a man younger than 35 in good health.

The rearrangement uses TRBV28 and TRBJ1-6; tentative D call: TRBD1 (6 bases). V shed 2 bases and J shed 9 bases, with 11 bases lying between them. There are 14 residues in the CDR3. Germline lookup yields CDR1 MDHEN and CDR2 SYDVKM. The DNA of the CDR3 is TGTGCCAGCAGTTTAGGGGGCGCGACTTCACCCCTCCACTTT. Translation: CASSLGGATSPLHF.

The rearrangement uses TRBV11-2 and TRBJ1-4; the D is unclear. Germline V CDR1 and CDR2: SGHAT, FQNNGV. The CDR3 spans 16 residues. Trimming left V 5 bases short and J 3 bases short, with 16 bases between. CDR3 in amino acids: CASSPLGDGANEKLFF. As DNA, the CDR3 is TGTGCCAGCAGCCCCCTAGGTGACGGAGCTAATGAAAAACTGTTTTTT.

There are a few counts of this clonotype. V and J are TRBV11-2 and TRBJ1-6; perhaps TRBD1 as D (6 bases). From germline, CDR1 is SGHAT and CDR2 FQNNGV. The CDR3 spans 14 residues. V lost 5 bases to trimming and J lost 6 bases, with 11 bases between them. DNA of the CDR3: TGTGCCAGCAGCCTACCGGACAGTAATTCACCCCTCCACTTT. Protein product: CASSLPDSNSPLHF.

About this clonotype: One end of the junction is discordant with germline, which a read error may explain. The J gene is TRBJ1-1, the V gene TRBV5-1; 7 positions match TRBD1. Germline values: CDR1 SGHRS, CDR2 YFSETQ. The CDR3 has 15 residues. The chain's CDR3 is CASSSGGQRNPEAFF. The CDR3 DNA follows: TGCGCCAGCAGCTCTGGGGGACAGAGGAACCCTGAAGCTTTCTTT.

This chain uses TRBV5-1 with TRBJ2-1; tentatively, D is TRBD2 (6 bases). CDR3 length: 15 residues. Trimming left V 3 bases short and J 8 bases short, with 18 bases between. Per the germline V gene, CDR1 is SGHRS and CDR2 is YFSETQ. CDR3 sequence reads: CASSSARWDFDEQFF. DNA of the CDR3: TGCGCCAGCAGCTCCGCCCGGTGGGACTTCGATGAGCAGTTCTTC. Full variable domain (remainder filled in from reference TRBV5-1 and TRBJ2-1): KAGVTQTPRYLIKTRGQQVTLSCSPISGHRSVSWYQQTPGQGLQFLFEYFSETQRNKGNFPGRFSGRQFSNSRSEMNVSTLELGDSALYLCASSSARWDFDEQFFGPGTRLTVL.

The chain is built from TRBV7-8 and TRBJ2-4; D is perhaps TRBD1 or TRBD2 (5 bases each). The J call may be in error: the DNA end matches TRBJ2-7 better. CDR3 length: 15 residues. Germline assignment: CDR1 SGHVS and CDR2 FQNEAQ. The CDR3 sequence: CASSLASGRTYEQYF. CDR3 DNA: TGTGCCAGCAGCTTAGCCTCGGGACGGACCTACGAGCAGTACTTC.

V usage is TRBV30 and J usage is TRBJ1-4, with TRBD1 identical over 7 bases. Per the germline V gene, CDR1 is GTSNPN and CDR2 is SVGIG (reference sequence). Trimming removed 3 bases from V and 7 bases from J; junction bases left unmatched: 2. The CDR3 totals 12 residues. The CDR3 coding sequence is TGTGCCTGGAGGCGGGACAGTGAAAAACTGTTTTTT. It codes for CAWRRDSEKLFF.

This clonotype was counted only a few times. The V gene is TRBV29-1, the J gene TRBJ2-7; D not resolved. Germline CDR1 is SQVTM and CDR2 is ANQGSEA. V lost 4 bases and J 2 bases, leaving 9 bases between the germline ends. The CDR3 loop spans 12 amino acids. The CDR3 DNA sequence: TGCAGCGTTGGGCGGAGACCCTACGAGCAGTACTTC. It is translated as CSVGRRPYEQYF.

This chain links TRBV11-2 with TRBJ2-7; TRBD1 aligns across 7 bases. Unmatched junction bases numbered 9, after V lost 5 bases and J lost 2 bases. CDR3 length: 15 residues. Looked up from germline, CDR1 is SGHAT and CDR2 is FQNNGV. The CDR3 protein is CASSLQGDNTYEQYF. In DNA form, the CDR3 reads TGTGCCAGCAGCCTCCAGGGGGACAACACCTACGAGCAGTACTTC. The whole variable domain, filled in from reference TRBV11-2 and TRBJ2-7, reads EAGVAQSPRYKIIEKRQSVAFWCNPISGHATLYWYQQILGQGPKLLIQFQNNGVVDDSQLPKDRFSAERLKGVDSTLKIQPAKLEDSAVYLCASSLQGDNTYEQYFGPGTRLTVT.

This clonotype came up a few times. CDR3 in amino acids: CASSQVLGTEAFF. CDR3 nucleotides: TGCGCCAGCAGCCAAGTCCTAGGGACAGAAGCTTTCTTT. The V gene is TRBV4-1, the J gene TRBJ1-1, with a weak D call TRBD1 (6 bases). Trimming stripped 1 base from V and 8 bases from J, with 11 bases between. The CDR3 sequence is 13 residues long. The V gene's germline CDR1 is MGHRA and CDR2 YSYEKL.

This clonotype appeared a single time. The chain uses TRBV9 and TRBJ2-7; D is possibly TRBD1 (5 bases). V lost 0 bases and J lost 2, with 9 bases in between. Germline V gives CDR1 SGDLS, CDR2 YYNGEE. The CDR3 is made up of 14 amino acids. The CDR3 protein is CASSVEGVAYEQYF. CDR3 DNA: TGTGCCAGCAGCGTAGAAGGGGTGGCCTACGAGCAGTACTTC.

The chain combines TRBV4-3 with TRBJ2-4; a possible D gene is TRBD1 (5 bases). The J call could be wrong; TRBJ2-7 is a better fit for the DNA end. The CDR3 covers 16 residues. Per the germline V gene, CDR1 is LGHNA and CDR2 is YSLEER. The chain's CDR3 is CASSQDMWTPFYEQYF. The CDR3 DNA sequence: TGCGCCAGCAGCCAAGATATGTGGACACCTTTCTACGAGCAGTACTTC.

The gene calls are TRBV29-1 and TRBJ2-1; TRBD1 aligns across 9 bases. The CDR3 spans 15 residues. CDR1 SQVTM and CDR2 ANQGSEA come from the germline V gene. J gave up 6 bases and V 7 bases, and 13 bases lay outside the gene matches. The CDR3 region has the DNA TGCAGCGCCGCTAGAGGTGTGACAGGGGGCAATGAGCAGTTCTTC. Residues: CSAARGVTGGNEQFF.

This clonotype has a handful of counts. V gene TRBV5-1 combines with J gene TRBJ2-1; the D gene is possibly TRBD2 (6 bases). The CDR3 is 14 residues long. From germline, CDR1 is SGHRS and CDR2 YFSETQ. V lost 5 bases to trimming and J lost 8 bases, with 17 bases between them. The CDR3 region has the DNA TGCGCCAGCAGATCCGTCACCTCGGGGGATGAGCAGTTCTTC. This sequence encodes CASRSVTSGDEQFF. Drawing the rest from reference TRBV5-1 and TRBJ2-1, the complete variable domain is KAGVTQTPRYLIKTRGQQVTLSCSPISGHRSVSWYQQTPGQGLQFLFEYFSETQRNKGNFPGRFSGRQFSNSRSEMNVSTLELGDSALYLCASRSVTSGDEQFFGPGTRLTVL.

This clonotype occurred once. CDR3 protein: CSGEQNEAFF. CDR3 in DNA: TGCAGCGGGGAACAGAATGAAGCTTTCTTT. J is TRBJ1-1 and V is TRBV29-1; no definite D call. CDR3 length: 10 amino acids. Germline loops: CDR1 SQVTM, CDR2 ANQGSEA. The V end lost 7 bases, the J end lost 7 bases, and 10 bases lay between the germline ends.

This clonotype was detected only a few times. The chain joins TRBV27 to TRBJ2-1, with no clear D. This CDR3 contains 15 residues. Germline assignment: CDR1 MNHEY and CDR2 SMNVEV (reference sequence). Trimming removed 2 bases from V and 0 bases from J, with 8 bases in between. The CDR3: CASSLRDPSYNEQFF. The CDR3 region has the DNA TGTGCCAGCAGTTTACGAGATCCCTCCTACAATGAGCAGTTCTTC.

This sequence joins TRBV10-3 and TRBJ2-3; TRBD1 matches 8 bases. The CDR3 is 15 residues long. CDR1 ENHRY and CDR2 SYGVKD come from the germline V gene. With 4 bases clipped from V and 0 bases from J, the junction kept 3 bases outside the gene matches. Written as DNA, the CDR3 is TGTGCCATCAGTGGACAGGGGCCTAGCACAGATACGCAGTATTTT. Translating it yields CAISGQGPSTDTQYF.

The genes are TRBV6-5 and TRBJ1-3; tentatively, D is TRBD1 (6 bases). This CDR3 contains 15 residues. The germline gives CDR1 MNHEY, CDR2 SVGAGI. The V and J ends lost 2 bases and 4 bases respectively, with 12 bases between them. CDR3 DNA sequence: TGTGCCAGCAGTTACGCAGGGGCTCGGGGAAACACCATATATTTT. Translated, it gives CASSYAGARGNTIYF.

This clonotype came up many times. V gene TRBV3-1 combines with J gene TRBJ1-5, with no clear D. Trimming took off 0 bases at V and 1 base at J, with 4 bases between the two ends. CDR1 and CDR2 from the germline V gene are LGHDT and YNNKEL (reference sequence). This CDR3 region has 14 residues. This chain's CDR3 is CASSQDSSNQPQHF. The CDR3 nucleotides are TGTGCCAGCAGCCAAGACTCCAGCAATCAGCCCCAGCATTTT. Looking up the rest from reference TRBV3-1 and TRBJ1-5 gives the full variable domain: DTAVSQTPKYLVTQMGNDKSIKCEQNLGHDTMYWYKQDSKKFLKIMFSYNNKELIINETVPNRFSPKSPDKAHLNLHINSLELGDSAVYFCASSQDSSNQPQHFGDGTRLSIL.

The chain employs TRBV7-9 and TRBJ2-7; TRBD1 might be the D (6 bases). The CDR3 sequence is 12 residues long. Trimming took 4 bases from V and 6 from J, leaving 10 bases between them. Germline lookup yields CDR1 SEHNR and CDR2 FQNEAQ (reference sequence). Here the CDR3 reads CASSSQGFEQYF. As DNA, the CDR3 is TGTGCCAGCAGCTCCCAGGGGTTCGAGCAGTACTTC.